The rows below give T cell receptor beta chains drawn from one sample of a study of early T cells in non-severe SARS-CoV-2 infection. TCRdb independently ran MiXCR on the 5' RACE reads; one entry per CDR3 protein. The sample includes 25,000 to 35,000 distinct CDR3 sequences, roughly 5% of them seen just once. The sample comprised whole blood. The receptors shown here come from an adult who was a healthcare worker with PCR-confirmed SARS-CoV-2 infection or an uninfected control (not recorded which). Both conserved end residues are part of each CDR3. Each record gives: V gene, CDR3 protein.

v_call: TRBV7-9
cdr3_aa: CASSFSSWETQYF

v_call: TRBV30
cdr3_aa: CAWRGVREQYF

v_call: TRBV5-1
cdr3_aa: CASSLARTGTTNTEAFF

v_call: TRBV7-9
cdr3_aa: CASSRKGHDYEQYF

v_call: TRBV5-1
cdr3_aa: CASRNGQGWTNTEAFF

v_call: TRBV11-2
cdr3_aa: CASSSVTGRLDTQYF

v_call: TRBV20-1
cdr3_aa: CSARAGSTDTQYF

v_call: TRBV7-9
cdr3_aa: CASSLIWPQETQYF

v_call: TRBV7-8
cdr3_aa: CASSAGQGLSFF

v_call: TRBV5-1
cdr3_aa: CASSLVATDTQYF

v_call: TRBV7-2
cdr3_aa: CASSQDRGTYNEQFF

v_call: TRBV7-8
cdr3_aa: CASSPRTSGTDTQYF

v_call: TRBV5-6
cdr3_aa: CASSPGTGAGNTIYF

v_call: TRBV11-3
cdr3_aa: CASSLSPTGAKDTQYF

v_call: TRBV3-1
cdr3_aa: CASSQDAGGRANEKLFF

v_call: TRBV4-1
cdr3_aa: CASSQDRTPGEQYF

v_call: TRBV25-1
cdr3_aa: CASGFQGQPQHF

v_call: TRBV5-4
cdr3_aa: CASSFGLLGEQYF

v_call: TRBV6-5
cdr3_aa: CASSPGQAYSPLHF

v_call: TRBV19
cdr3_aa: CASSRTAYGYTF

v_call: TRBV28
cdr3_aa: CASSFPQGYGELFF

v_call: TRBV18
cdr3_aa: CASSPPGHPEAFF

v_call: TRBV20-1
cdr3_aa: CSARAAGDTQYF

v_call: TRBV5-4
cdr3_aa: CASSPQQGTYEQYF

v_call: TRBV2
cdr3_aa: CASTPGGSPSGYTF

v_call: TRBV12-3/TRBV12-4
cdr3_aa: CASRPSTINTEAFF

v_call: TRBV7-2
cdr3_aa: CASVPPGTSGSPDTQYF

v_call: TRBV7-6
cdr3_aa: CASSTDRDEKLFF

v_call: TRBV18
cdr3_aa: CASSPRGSRPDNEQFF

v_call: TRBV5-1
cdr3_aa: CASRARGLPSTDTQYF

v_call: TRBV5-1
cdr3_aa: CASSFSVTGELFF

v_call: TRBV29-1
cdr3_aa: CSVGGFDEQFF

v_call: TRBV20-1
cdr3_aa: CSAGTGYYEQYF

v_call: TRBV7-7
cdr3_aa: CASSLLLAGGPHFRNEQFF

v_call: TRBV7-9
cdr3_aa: CASQPGQGRAEAFF

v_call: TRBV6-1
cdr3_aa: CASSERDRLNTEAFF

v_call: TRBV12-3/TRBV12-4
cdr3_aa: CASSRPGASSYEQYF

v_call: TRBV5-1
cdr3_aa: CASSLLASSYEQYF

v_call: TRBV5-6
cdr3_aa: CASSWRSGNRPNTEAFF

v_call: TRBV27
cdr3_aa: CASSFRAGADQPQHF

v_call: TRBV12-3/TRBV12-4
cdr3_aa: CASSSGQGSRELFF

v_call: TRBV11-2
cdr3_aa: CASSLARTMNTEAFF

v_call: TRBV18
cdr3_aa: CASSPLGTDTQYF

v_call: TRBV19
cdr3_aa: CASRPPGQWRPEAFF

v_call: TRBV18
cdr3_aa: CASSPLFGGEADTQYF

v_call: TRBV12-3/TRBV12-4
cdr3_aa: CASTWGTGSYEQYF

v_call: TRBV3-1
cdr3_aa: CASSHSTETQYF

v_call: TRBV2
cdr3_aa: CASSVDYSYNEQFF

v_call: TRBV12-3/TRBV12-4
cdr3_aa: CASSLGTGQETQYF

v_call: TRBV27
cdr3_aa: CASSRDGTVQETQYF

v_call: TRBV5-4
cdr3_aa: CASSSSDPRELFF